The present TCR beta chain was sequenced within a study of blood T cell repertoires in COVID-19. Study overall: Specimens from acute and convalescent COVID-19 originated in the United States, Italy and Spain. PBMCs, B-cell-depleted T cells, or T cells provided the cDNA or gDNA that made up the material.

The germline CDR1 and CDR2 sequences are SGHAT and FQNNGV. With 0 bases removed from V and 0 bases from J, the gap between germline ends came to 18 bases. This CDR3 contains 19 residues. How the authors handled the data: It was from reference gene primer amplification that nucleated cell counts were estimated. Data came from immunoSEQ multiplex PCR; TCRdb stores just in-frame clones and leaves some out. V and J calls and clone size are given by that table; D and trimming were obtained from the DNA. The sample lists 200,000 to 300,000 clones; roughly 77% were seen once. This rearrangement joins TRBV11-2 to TRBJ2-1; D gene ambiguous. The sequence was collected from a woman of 80 years or more with acute or convalescent COVID-19. Sequencing input: peripheral blood. CDR3 nucleotide sequence: TGTGCCAGCAGCTTAGATAGTTTCCGTCCCTCGGGCTCCTACAATGAGCAGTTCTTC. Its translation: CASSLDSFRPSGSYNEQFF.